Below are 5 T cell receptor beta chains sequenced from a single sample in a study of T cell responses to AZD1222 COVID-19 vaccine. Clones were read by immunoSEQ multiplex PCR, and TCRdb kept only the in-frame ones, dropping some. The sample yields some 160,000 clones, just over 90% seen once. This specimen consisted of peripheral blood, obtained 28 days after the second AZD1222 dose. The receptors come from an adult who received the AZD1222 COVID-19 vaccine.

The CDR3: CASSRETGGRFTIYF. CDR3 DNA sequence: TGTGCCAGCAGCCGGGAAACAGGGGGCCGTTTCACCATATATTTT. This chain connects TRBV14 to TRBJ1-3; TRBD1 matches 9 bases. V lost 4 bases and J lost 9; bases outside the gene matches: 10. The CDR3 totals 15 residues. Looked up from germline, CDR1 is SGHDN and CDR2 is FVKESK.

CDR3 nucleotide sequence: TGTGCCAGCAGCTTAGACCGACAGAATCAGCCCCAGCATTTT. Translated: CASSLDRQNQPQHF. The rearrangement links TRBV11-2 to TRBJ1-5; the D gene is possibly TRBD1 (5 bases). The CDR3 consists of 14 residues. The V gene's germline CDR1 is SGHAT and CDR2 FQNNGV. V was pared by 0 bases and J by 4 bases, with 7 bases between. The complete variable domain, with remaining parts taken from reference TRBV11-2 and TRBJ1-5, reads EAGVAQSPRYKIIEKRQSVAFWCNPISGHATLYWYQQILGQGPKLLIQFQNNGVVDDSQLPKDRFSAERLKGVDSTLKIQPAKLEDSAVYLCASSLDRQNQPQHFGDGTRLSIL.

This clone was counted once. The rearrangement uses TRBV25-1 and TRBJ1-1; no definite D call. The CDR3 sequence is 12 residues long. The V gene's germline CDR1 is MGHDK and CDR2 SYGVNS. V was pared by 6 bases and J by 4 bases, with 9 bases between. This CDR3 is CASSRGSTEAFF. CDR3 bases: TGTGCCAGCAGCCGAGGGTCCACTGAAGCTTTCTTT.

With regard to this clone: Additional DNA sequences in this sample encode the identical CDR3. V and J are TRBV5-8 and TRBJ2-5, with TRBD2 matching 7 bases. The CDR3 is made up of 14 amino acids. V dropped 3 bases and J dropped 2; count of bases not matched to a gene: 4. Germline CDR1 and CDR2: SGHTS and YDEGEE. The CDR3 DNA sequence: TGTGCCAGCAGCTGGGGACTACTTCAAGAGACCCAGTACTTC. Protein: CASSWGLLQETQYF.

This clone was recorded only once. The rearrangement joins TRBV5-8 to TRBJ1-4; 11 bases match TRBD1. The CDR3 has 18 residues. CDR1 and CDR2 from the germline V gene are SGHTS and YDEGEE. J lost 2 bases, V lost 4 bases, and 10 bases had no gene match. The DNA for the CDR3 is TGTGCCAGCAGCCCCCTCCGGGACAGGGGGTTGACTAATGAAAAACTGTTTTTT. Protein sequence: CASSPLRDRGLTNEKLFF.